This T cell receptor (beta chain) is from a study of PD-1 blockade in mismatch repair-deficient tumors. Findings and caveats of the study: Tumor-resident clones, often undetectable pretreatment in blood, expanded then contracted after pembrolizumab.

Sequencing used immunoSEQ multiplex PCR; TCRdb keeps in-frame clones, though not all of them. The sample shows about 84,000 clones, 81% of them seen only once. As concerns this clone: The antigen is not known.

All patients were mismatch repair deficient, assessed by either PCR or immunohistochemistry. TCR sequencing covered a few patients who responded to pembrolizumab. This sequence was found in an adult with mismatch repair-deficient cancer. The sample was peripheral blood, taken 12 weeks after starting pembrolizumab.

Here the CDR3 reads CASSRDWTGYSYNEQFF. For the CDR3, the DNA is TGTGCCAGCAGCCGGGACTGGACCGGCTACTCCTACAATGAGCAGTTCTTC. This chain joins TRBV5-4 and TRBJ2-1, with D possibly TRBD2 on 6 matching bases. The V end lost 4 bases, the J end lost 0 bases, and 17 bases lay between the germline ends. Per the germline V gene, CDR1 is SGHNT and CDR2 is YYREEE (reference sequence). CDR3 length: 17 amino acids. The full variable domain, its missing parts supplied by reference TRBV5-4 and TRBJ2-1, is ETGVTQSPTHLIKTRGQQVTLRCSSQSGHNTVSWYQQALGQGPQFIFQYYREEENGRGNFPPRFSGLQFPNYSSELNVNALELDDSALYLCASSRDWTGYSYNEQFFGPGTRLTVL.